A selection of T cell receptor beta chains follows, all from one sample in a study of T cell changes during pregnancy in multiple sclerosis. The data were produced by immunoSEQ multiplex PCR, yet TCRdb's version contains in-frame clones alone and is incomplete. The sample has around 92,000 clones, 90% to 95% seen once; the top ten hold approximately 2.2%. The material sequenced was peripheral blood, taken in the third trimester of pregnancy. The receptors derive from a female donor with multiple sclerosis, enrolled in a pregnancy study. Both conserved end residues are part of each CDR3. A D gene is named only where the DNA matches it firmly. Where a row states a size, it is once, few, many or the class of an expanded clone; other rows omit it.

NA,TRBV27,TRBJ1-1,NA,TGTGCCAGCAACGGGGGGGCTCGTACTGAAGCTTTCTTT,CASNGGARTEAFF
TRBD2,TRBV5-1,TRBJ2-3,NA,TGCGCCAGCAGCTGGGGACTAGCGGGACCTAGCACAGATACGCAGTATTTT,CASSWGLAGPSTDTQYF
TRBD2,TRBV9,TRBJ2-2,NA,TGTGCCAGCAGCCCGGGGCTAGCGGGAGTGAACGGGGAGCTGTTTTTT,CASSPGLAGVNGELFF
NA,TRBV5-1,TRBJ2-7,NA,TGCGCCAGCAGATCCAGGGGTCACGAGCAGTACTTC,CASRSRGHEQYF
TRBD2,TRBV2,TRBJ2-2,NA,TGTGCCAGCAGTGTGCCTAGCGGGTTCGCCGGGGAGCTGTTTTTT,CASSVPSGFAGELFF
TRBD2,TRBV11-1,TRBJ2-7,NA,TGTGCCAGCAGCTCATCCCTACCGGGACTAAGATTTTACGAGCAGTACTTC,CASSSSLPGLRFYEQYF
TRBD2,TRBV11-1,TRBJ2-2,NA,TGTGCCAGCAGCTTAATGGTGCTAGCGGGAGGGCCGATCACCGGGGAGCTGTTTTTT,CASSLMVLAGGPITGELFF
NA,TRBV29-1,TRBJ2-7,once,TGCAGCCCTCTTTCGCGCGAGCAGTACTTC,CSPLSREQYF
NA,TRBV5-3,TRBJ2-7,NA,TGTGCCAGAAGCTGGAGGTCCGGGCCCGAACACTACGAGCAGTACTTC,CARSWRSGPEHYEQYF
NA,TRBV7-6,TRBJ1-1,NA,TGTGCCAGCAGCGCCCCGGATGGGAGGAACACTGAAGCTTTCTTT,CASSAPDGRNTEAFF
NA,TRBV6-5,TRBJ1-5,NA,TGTGCCAGCAGTTCCGTTCGGGGGGGCAATCAGCCCCAGCATTTT,CASSSVRGGNQPQHF
NA,TRBV29-1,TRBJ2-7,once,TGCAGCGCGACAGGCCTCGAAGTCTACGAGCAGTACTTC,CSATGLEVYEQYF
TRBD2,TRBV6-5,TRBJ2-2,NA,TGTGCCAGCAGTTACTCCGCTAGCGGCACCGGGGAGCTGTTTTTT,CASSYSASGTGELFF
NA,TRBV5-6,TRBJ2-3,NA,TGTGCCAGCAGCTTGGAGCCGGCAGCTAGCATAGATACGCAGTATTTT,CASSLEPAASIDTQYF
TRBD2,TRBV30,TRBJ2-3,once,TGTGCCTGGAGTGTACGAGCGGGAGGGCCCGATACGCAGTATTTT,CAWSVRAGGPDTQYF
TRBD2,TRBV5-1,TRBJ2-2,NA,TGCGCCAGCAGCTTGTTTCTAGCGGGAGGATCGGGGGAGCTGTTTTTT,CASSLFLAGGSGELFF
TRBD1,TRBV5-4,TRBJ2-1,few,TGTGCCAGCAGCTTGGCCGGGACAGGGGATGAGCAGTTCTTC,CASSLAGTGDEQFF
NA,TRBV6-5,TRBJ1-2,NA,TGTGCCAGCAGTGAGGGGGGGGCTAACTATGGCTACACCTTC,CASSEGGANYGYTF
NA,TRBV19,TRBJ2-1,NA,TGTGCCAGTAATTTAGTGGGGACTGCGGCGTACAATGAGCAGTTCTTC,CASNLVGTAAYNEQFF
TRBD1,TRBV27,TRBJ2-2,NA,TGTGCCAGCAGACGTAGGACAGGGACGGACACCGGGGAGCTGTTTTTT,CASRRRTGTDTGELFF
TRBD1,TRBV29-1,TRBJ1-1,NA,TGCAGCGTGGATAACAGGGGGAACACTGAAGCTTTCTTT,CSVDNRGNTEAFF
NA,TRBV19,TRBJ2-7,NA,TGTGCCAGTAGTATTGGGTTGAACAGGGTCCAGGACGAGCAGTACTTC,CASSIGLNRVQDEQYF
NA,TRBV19,TRBJ2-3,NA,TGTGCCAGTAGTTCAGGCCAGGGGACAGATACGCAGTATTTT,CASSSGQGTDTQYF
TRBD1,TRBV6-4,TRBJ2-7,NA,TGTGCCAGCAGTGAAGGGACAGGGAGCTCCTACGAGCAGTACTTC,CASSEGTGSSYEQYF
NA,TRBV7-9,TRBJ2-1,NA,TGTGCCAGCAGCTTAGTGATGGCAGGGGAGCAGTTCTTC,CASSLVMAGEQFF
NA,TRBV7-2,TRBJ2-7,few,TGTGCCAGCAGGGGTAGGGGCTACGAGCAGTACTTC,CASRGRGYEQYF
NA,TRBV9,TRBJ2-1,NA,TGTGCCAGCAGCGTTAGCGTGCCCCTCTACAATGAGCAGTTCTTC,CASSVSVPLYNEQFF
NA,TRBV7-6,TRBJ2-5,NA,TGTGCCAGCAGTGGTAAAAGGGAGTGGCAAGAGACCCAGTACTTC,CASSGKREWQETQYF
TRBD1,TRBV29-1,TRBJ2-7,NA,TGCAGCGTTGAATGGACAGGGTACGAGTACTTC,CSVEWTGYEYF
TRBD2,TRBV7-6,TRBJ2-1,NA,TGTGCCAGCAGCTTAGCGGTCGGACTAGCCACGAGCTACAATGAGCAGTTCTTC,CASSLAVGLATSYNEQFF
TRBD2,TRBV7-6,TRBJ2-7,NA,TGTGCCAGCAGCCGTAGCGGGAGTTCCTACGAGCAGTACTTC,CASSRSGSSYEQYF
NA,TRBV7-8,TRBJ1-2,NA,TGTGCCAGCAGCCCGAGCGGGGGCCAAACCTATGGCTACACCTTC,CASSPSGGQTYGYTF
NA,TRBV7-9,TRBJ1-5,NA,TGTGCCAGCAGCTTTGGAACAGGCCGAGATCAGCCCCAGCATTTT,CASSFGTGRDQPQHF
TRBD2,TRBV7-6,TRBJ2-5,NA,TGTGCCAGCAGTCTCGCCGGCGAGGGAGGGGAGACCCAGTACTTC,CASSLAGEGGETQYF
TRBD2,TRBV29-1,TRBJ2-7,NA,TGCAGCGCTGTCGGCTCTAGCGGATCTTCCTACGAGCAGTACTTC,CSAVGSSGSSYEQYF
TRBD1,TRBV6-6,TRBJ2-2,NA,TGTGCCAGCAGGGACAGGGGGGCCACCGGGGAGCTGTTTTTT,CASRDRGATGELFF
NA,TRBV11-2,TRBJ1-4,NA,TGTGCCAGCAGCTTAGATCAGGGGCCTAATGAAAAACTGTTTTTT,CASSLDQGPNEKLFF
NA,TRBV19,TRBJ2-2,NA,TGTGCCAGTAGTGGAGGTTTGCCCGGGGAGCTGTTTTTT,CASSGGLPGELFF
TRBD2,TRBV5-6,TRBJ2-3,NA,TGTGCCAGCAGCTTGGTAGCGGGAGAATATGTAGATACGCAGTATTTT,CASSLVAGEYVDTQYF
NA,TRBV28,TRBJ2-5,NA,TGTGCCAGCAGCATCAGAAACATCCAAGAGACCCAGTACTTC,CASSIRNIQETQYF
NA,TRBV28,TRBJ1-1,NA,TGTGCCAGCGGTCCAGGGGCTTTGAACACTGAAGCTTTCTTT,CASGPGALNTEAFF